Listed here are 17 T cell receptor beta chains from one sample, sequenced in a study of control samples from healthy donors and cancer patients. Measured with immunoSEQ multiplex PCR; TCRdb has only the in-frame clones, and not every one. The data show roughly 170,000 clones, with about 91% seen just once and 4.5% to 6% held by the top ten. Sequencing was done on a sample of blood. The receptors originated from a woman aged 25-40 years in good health.

V is TRBV24-1 and J is TRBJ2-1; D assignment may be TRBD1 or TRBD2 (5 bases each). CDR3 length equals 16 residues. CDR1 is KGHDR, CDR2 SFDVKD, per germline. V lost 5 bases and J lost 7, with 20 bases in between. For the CDR3, the DNA is TGTGCCACCAGTGTTCCTACCGGGACCGGGATTAATGAGCAGTTCTTC. Translated, it gives CATSVPTGTGINEQFF.

This clone came up once. The chain combines TRBV19 with TRBJ2-2; TRBD2 is a possible D gene (5 bases). Germline assignment: CDR1 LNHDA and CDR2 SQIVND (reference sequence). V was clipped by 6 bases and J by 2 bases, with 10 bases between them. This CDR3 is built from 14 residues. The CDR3 nucleotides are TGTGCCAGTAGCCGAGGGCGTAACACCGGGGAGCTGTTTTTT. Amino acid sequence: CASSRGRNTGELFF.

This clone came up a few times. The chain uses TRBV5-4 and TRBJ1-1; perhaps TRBD1 as D (6 bases). Trimming shortened V by 4 bases and J by 1 base, and 14 bases separated the two germline ends. This CDR3 is built from 15 residues. In germline, CDR1 is SGHNT, CDR2 YYREEE (reference sequence). CDR3 residues: CASSPPQGQNTEAFF. CDR3 sequence (DNA): TGTGCCAGCAGCCCCCCGCAGGGGCAGAACACTGAAGCTTTCTTT.

The CDR3 sequence is CASSLSWGPNTEAFF. The CDR3 DNA is TGTGCCAGCAGCCTGTCTTGGGGCCCGAACACTGAAGCTTTCTTT. The gene calls are TRBV5-5 and TRBJ1-1; D may be TRBD1 (5 bases). This CDR3 is built from 15 residues. CDR1 and CDR2 from the germline V gene are SGHKS and YYEKEE (reference sequence). Trimming left V 4 bases short and J 1 base short, with 14 bases between.

The rearrangement uses TRBV25-1 and TRBJ1-2; TRBD1 is a possible D gene (5 bases). The CDR3 has 15 amino acids. Trimming cost V 0 bases and J 2 bases, with 10 bases left between them. Germline V gene sequence: CDR1 MGHDK, CDR2 SYGVNS. In nucleotides, the CDR3 is TGTGCCAGCAGTGAATATAAAGGGACGAACTATGGCTACACCTTC. As protein: CASSEYKGTNYGYTF.

The V and J genes are TRBV5-4 and TRBJ1-1; D ambiguous. Germline loops: CDR1 SGHNT, CDR2 YYREEE (reference sequence). The CDR3 runs to 14 residues. With 3 bases removed from V and 2 bases from J, the gap between germline ends came to 11 bases. The CDR3 DNA sequence: TGTGCCAGCAGCTACAACCGGGATAACACTGAAGCTTTCTTT. It codes for CASSYNRDNTEAFF.

V usage is TRBV28 and J usage is TRBJ2-2; 10 bases match TRBD2. Unmatched junction bases numbered 13, after V lost 7 bases and J lost 2 bases. Looked up from germline, CDR1 is MDHEN and CDR2 is SYDVKM. The CDR3 spans 18 residues. The CDR3 nucleotides are TGTGCCAGCACCTCGCGAGCGGGAGGGCCGATCAACACCGGGGAGCTGTTTTTT. Its translation: CASTSRAGGPINTGELFF.

This chain joins TRBV29-1 and TRBJ1-1; maybe TRBD1 (5 bases). This CDR3 has 12 residues. CDR1 SQVTM and CDR2 ANQGSEA come from the germline V gene. The CDR3 nucleotides read TGCACCAATTACAGGTTAAACACTGAAGCTTTCTTT. Translated, it gives CTNYRLNTEAFF.

The CDR3 is CASSQSGGNTIYF. The CDR3 nucleotides read TGCGCCAGCAGCCAATCAGGGGGGAACACCATATATTTT. V gene TRBV5-1 combines with J gene TRBJ1-3; TRBD1 aligns across 7 bases. CDR3 length equals 13 residues. Trimming at V came to 4 bases and at J to 7 bases, leaving 5 bases not matched to a gene. CDR1 is SGHRS, CDR2 YFSETQ, per germline. The complete variable domain, with remaining parts taken from reference TRBV5-1 and TRBJ1-3, reads KAGVTQTPRYLIKTRGQQVTLSCSPISGHRSVSWYQQTPGQGLQFLFEYFSETQRNKGNFPGRFSGRQFSNSRSEMNVSTLELGDSALYLCASSQSGGNTIYFGEGSWLTVV.

This sequence joins TRBV27 and TRBJ1-2, with TRBD1 as a possible D gene (5 bases). V was shortened by 5 bases and J by 4 bases, with 17 bases between the two germline ends. Per the germline V gene, CDR1 is MNHEY and CDR2 is SMNVEV (reference sequence). The CDR3 is made up of 15 amino acids. CDR3 sequence: CASSQLGRDSYGYTF. The CDR3 DNA is TGTGCCAGCAGTCAACTTGGACGGGACTCCTATGGCTACACCTTC.

V is TRBV4-1 and J is TRBJ2-7, with unresolved D. Trimming cost V 2 bases and J 2 bases, with 16 bases left between them. Germline assignment: CDR1 MGHRA and CDR2 YSYEKL. CDR3 length: 16 residues. The CDR3 bases are TGCGCCAGCAGCCAAATAAGTGGGTCAGGTCCCTACGAGCAGTACTTC. It codes for CASSQISGSGPYEQYF.

The chain employs TRBV2 and TRBJ2-4, with D unresolved. V lost 6 bases and J lost 7, with 7 bases in between. This CDR3 contains 11 residues. From germline, CDR1 is SNHLY and CDR2 FYNNEI. CDR3 amino acids: CASRGSNIQYF. Written as DNA, the CDR3 is TGTGCCAGCAGGGGAAGTAACATTCAGTACTTC.

J is TRBJ2-3 and V is TRBV4-1; D not resolved. Germline V lookup: CDR1 MGHRA, CDR2 YSYEKL. Trimming left V 3 bases short and J 3 bases short, with 7 bases between. This CDR3 contains 13 residues. Here the CDR3 reads CASSHNPTDTQYF. The CDR3 bases are TGCGCCAGCAGCCACAACCCAACAGATACGCAGTATTTT.

The V gene is TRBV4-2, the J gene TRBJ1-1; no definite D call. This CDR3 is 17 amino acids long. With 0 bases removed from V and 3 bases from J, the gap between germline ends came to 17 bases. The germline gives CDR1 LGHNA, CDR2 YNFKEQ. This chain's CDR3 is CASSQDPSPYRDTEAFF. CDR3 DNA: TGTGCCAGCAGCCAAGATCCATCGCCCTATCGGGACACTGAAGCTTTCTTT.

The chain couples TRBV5-1 to TRBJ2-6, with D perhaps TRBD1 (6 bases). The CDR3 is 15 amino acids. Per germline, CDR1 SGHRS and CDR2 YFSETQ. With 1 base removed from V and 2 bases from J, the gap between germline ends came to 7 bases. The CDR3 DNA sequence: TGCGCCAGCAGCTTGTCAGGGGCTGGGGCCAACGTCCTGACTTTC. Its translation is CASSLSGAGANVLTF.

J is TRBJ1-5 and V is TRBV19; tentative D call: TRBD1 (6 bases). Per the germline V gene, CDR1 is LNHDA and CDR2 is SQIVND (reference sequence). This CDR3 comprises 15 residues. V was shortened by 4 bases and J by 7 bases, with 17 bases between the two germline ends. CDR3 DNA: TGTGCCAGTAGTACCTCGGCAGGGGTGGGACAGCCCCAGCATTTT. Translated, it gives CASSTSAGVGQPQHF.

The sample holds one count of this clone. V and J are TRBV2 and TRBJ2-7; no firm D call. The V end was cut by 1 base, the J end by 4 bases, with 8 bases between. This CDR3 has 13 amino acids. Germline-derived CDR1 and CDR2 are SNHLY and FYNNEI. CDR3 sequence (DNA): TGTGCCAGCAGTGAAGGTCGGTTTTACGAGCAGTACGTC. Translated: CASSEGRFYEQYV.